Here is one T cell receptor beta chain with its context. Repertoires were generated with immunoSEQ multiplex PCR, while TCRdb's copy carries only in-frame clones and drops some. The repertoire holds around 100,000 clones, with 85% to 95% as singletons. This specimen belongs to a study of T cell changes during pregnancy in multiple sclerosis. The V end lost 2 bases, the J end lost 8 bases, and 9 bases lay between the germline ends. The germline CDR1 and CDR2 sequences are KGHSH and LQKENI. The CDR3 loop spans 12 amino acids. The sequences come from peripheral blood, collected after pregnancy. The V call is TRBV18, the J call TRBJ1-2; D is uncertain. This clonotype was obtained from a female donor with multiple sclerosis, enrolled in a pregnancy study. The CDR3 DNA reads as TGTGCCAGCTCACCAGGGCATGGCGGCTACACCTTC. Protein: CASSPGHGGYTF.